The subject of this entry is one TCR beta chain. The target antigen is unknown. V shed 6 bases and J shed 4 bases, with 18 bases lying between them. The CDR3 contains 15 residues. The germline V gene has CDR1 MNHEY and CDR2 SVGEGT. The data derive from a study of T-cell memory formation after mild COVID-19. General study findings and limits: Pre-infection memory harbored some responding clones, suggesting cross-reactive memory joined. Contracting CD8+ clones were enriched in EMRA, CD4+ mainly in CM and EM.

TCRdb re-called the 5' RACE reads through MiXCR, storing one row per CDR3 protein. The repertoire holds over 350,000 distinct CDR3 sequences, about 16% seen once, with around a fifth in the top ten. This receptor was obtained from a man younger than 30 who had mild COVID-19 (a few samples of this study predate the infection). Cell type and time point are not known. The chain is built from TRBV6-2 or TRBV6-3 and TRBJ1-1; perhaps TRBD1 as D (5 bases). The source material was PBMCs or a T cell subset sorted from them (not recorded which). CDR3 in DNA: TGTGCCAGCAGAAGATCAGGCTCGGGGGTCACTGAAGCTTTCTTT. Its translation is CASRRSGSGVTEAFF.